These T cell receptor beta chains were read from a single sample in a study of blood T cell repertoires in COVID-19. Sequenced by immunoSEQ multiplex PCR; TCRdb stores in-frame clones only, minus some. The sample gives fewer than 200,000 clones, less than 85% of which show up once; 12% is in the top ten. Sample: PBMCs or T cells enriched from blood (not recorded which). The receptors were sampled from a man between 45 and 60 years old who had recovered from COVID-19. The CDR3 runs from the conserved cysteine through the conserved F or W. A D gene is named only where the DNA matches it firmly. Clone size is shown for a subset of rows, as once, few, many or a class of expanded clone.

v_gene	abundance	j_gene	d_gene	CDR3nt	CDR3aa
TRBV10-2	.	TRBJ1-2	.	TGCGCCAGCAGTGCAGGCCTCTATGGCTACACCTTC	CASSAGLYGYTF
TRBV19	.	TRBJ2-5	.	TGTGCCAGTAGTATAGGTGTCAGGGCCGAGACCCAGTACTTC	CASSIGVRAETQYF
TRBV9	.	TRBJ1-6	.	TGTGCCAGCAGTCCGGGACACTTTAATTCACCCCTCCACTTT	CASSPGHFNSPLHF
TRBV29-1	once	TRBJ1-1	.	TGCAGCGTTGGTACAGGTCGGGGGACTGAAGCTTTCTTT	CSVGTGRGTEAFF
TRBV5-1	.	TRBJ1-2	.	TGCGCCAGCAGCTTGAACAGCTTCCTTAACTATGGCTACACCTTC	CASSLNSFLNYGYTF
TRBV3-1/TRBV3-2	.	TRBJ1-1	TRBD1	TGTGCCAGCAGCCACTATGACAGGGAGGCTGAAGCTTTCTTT	CASSHYDREAEAFF
TRBV27	.	TRBJ2-7	.	TGTGCCAGCAGTTTTTTCGGCGAGCAGTACTTC	CASSFFGEQYF
TRBV18	.	TRBJ1-3	.	TGTGCCAGCTCACCAGATACAGGACCCTCCTCTGGAAACACCATATATTTT	CASSPDTGPSSGNTIYF
TRBV7-6	.	TRBJ1-2	.	TGTGCCAGCAGCTTAGCACCCTCTGGGGGCGATGGCTACACCTTC	CASSLAPSGGDGYTF
TRBV18	.	TRBJ1-2	.	TGTGCCAGCTCACCAAAAAATACAGGGAGCTATGGCTACACCTTC	CASSPKNTGSYGYTF
TRBV10-2	.	TRBJ1-1	.	TGCGCCAGCAGGGACACAGGGAGAGCTTTCTTT	CASRDTGRAFF
TRBV7-9	.	TRBJ2-7	.	TGTGCCAGCAGCTTAGTTCCGGGGTCCTACGAGCAGTACTTC	CASSLVPGSYEQYF
TRBV9	.	TRBJ1-2	TRBD1	TGTGCCAGCAGCCCGGGACAGAGCTTTAACTATGGCTACACCTTC	CASSPGQSFNYGYTF
TRBV7-9	.	TRBJ2-7	TRBD2	TGTGCCAGCAGCTGGGCGGGAGTTTACGAGCAGTACTTC	CASSWAGVYEQYF
TRBV13	.	TRBJ2-4	TRBD1	TGTGCCAGCAGCTTGGGACAGCCTTTCGCTGTGGGATCCAAAAACATTCAGTACTTC	CASSLGQPFAVGSKNIQYF
TRBV27	.	TRBJ2-1	.	TGTGCCAGCAGTTCCCGGGGCGGCGTCGGGGGCTCCTACAATGAGCAGTTCTTC	CASSSRGGVGGSYNEQFF
TRBV27	once	TRBJ2-5	.	TGTGCCAGCAGACCCCGTTACCGCCAGCAAGAGACCCAGTACTTC	CASRPRYRQQETQYF
TRBV6-5	.	TRBJ1-5	.	TGTGCCAGCATCCTAAACAGGGAACAGCCCCAGCATTTT	CASILNREQPQHF
TRBV18	few	TRBJ1-2	.	TGTGCCAGCTCCCGATCCCAGGGGACCTATGGCTACACCTTC	CASSRSQGTYGYTF
TRBV4-2	.	TRBJ2-7	TRBD2	TGTGCCAGCAGCCAAGATCTGGAGCGGGGTCTTTACGAGCAGTACTTC	CASSQDLERGLYEQYF
TRBV7-9	.	TRBJ2-1	TRBD1	TGTGCCAGCAGCCCACGGGGACAGGGAAACTACAATGAGCAGTTCTTC	CASSPRGQGNYNEQFF
TRBV12-3/TRBV12-4	.	TRBJ2-3	.	TGTGCCAGCAGGCTTCAGGGGGATACGCAGTATTTT	CASRLQGDTQYF
TRBV7-9	few	TRBJ1-1	.	TGTGCCAGCAGCACTATTACGGGGAACACTGAAGCTTTCTTT	CASSTITGNTEAFF
TRBV7-2	.	TRBJ1-4	.	TGTGCCAGCAGCCCTTCCGGAGCAACTAATGAAAAACTGTTTTTT	CASSPSGATNEKLFF
TRBV10-3	.	TRBJ1-4	TRBD1	TGTGCCATCAGTGAGTCCCGACAGGGGGCTAATGAAAAACTGTTTTTT	CAISESRQGANEKLFF
TRBV30	once	TRBJ1-5	.	TGTGCCTGGAGGACCCCAGAACGGGGTAGCAATCAGCCCCAGCATTTT	CAWRTPERGSNQPQHF
TRBV7-2	.	TRBJ2-3	TRBD1	TGTGCCAGCAGCAACCGGGACAGTCTCTCTAGCACAGATACGCAGTATTTT	CASSNRDSLSSTDTQYF
TRBV27	.	TRBJ2-3	TRBD2	TGTGCCAGCAGCTCATCATGGGGCGGGGGGGTAGATACGCAGTATTTT	CASSSSWGGGVDTQYF
TRBV18	.	TRBJ1-2	TRBD1	TGTGCCAGCTCACCGGGACAGGCCCTTGACTATGGCTACACCTTC	CASSPGQALDYGYTF
TRBV6-2/TRBV6-3	.	TRBJ1-2	.	TGTGCCAGCAGTTACTCGGACAGCTATGGCTACACCTTC	CASSYSDSYGYTF
TRBV5-6	.	TRBJ2-4	.	TGTGCCAGCAGCCCACTCGGCGGGGAAAACATTCAGTACTTC	CASSPLGGENIQYF
TRBV12-3/TRBV12-4	once	TRBJ2-7	.	TGTGCCAGCAGTACCGGACATCTCTACGAGCAGTACTTC	CASSTGHLYEQYF
TRBV1	.	TRBJ2-3	.	TGCACCAGCAGCCAGGTTCATAGCGGGGGGTACACAGATACGCAGTATTTT	CTSSQVHSGGYTDTQYF
TRBV12-5	.	TRBJ1-4	.	TGTGCTAGTGGTTTGGGACAGGCAGCTAATGAAAAACTGTTTTTT	CASGLGQAANEKLFF
TRBV2	.	TRBJ1-4	TRBD1	TGTGCCAGCAGTGAGCGGCAGGGGGCGCGAACCAATGAAAAACTGTTTTTT	CASSERQGARTNEKLFF
TRBV6-5	.	TRBJ1-1	TRBD1	TGTGCCAGCAGCAGAATCCCGACAGGGGACACTGAAGCTTTCTTT	CASSRIPTGDTEAFF
TRBV4-1	.	TRBJ2-5	TRBD1	TGCGCCAGCAGCCACGTGACAGGGGGCCGGGAGACCCAGTACTTC	CASSHVTGGRETQYF
TRBV7-8	.	TRBJ2-5	.	TGTGCCAGCAGCCCACGGGTCCCCGGGGAGACCCAGTACTTC	CASSPRVPGETQYF
TRBV4-3	.	TRBJ1-1	.	TGCGCCAGCAGCCAAGATCTGAGGGTGAACACTGAAGCTTTCTTT	CASSQDLRVNTEAFF
TRBV5-1	.	TRBJ2-3	.	TGCGCCAGCAGCCTGCGGGGACAGACCACAGATACGCAGTATTTT	CASSLRGQTTDTQYF
TRBV13	.	TRBJ2-7	TRBD1	TGTGCCAGCAGCTTTGCCGGGACAGGGGATTCCTACGAGCAGTACTTC	CASSFAGTGDSYEQYF
TRBV28	few	TRBJ1-2	.	TGTGCCAGCAGCCCCCGGTCATATTATTATGGCTACACCTTC	CASSPRSYYYGYTF
TRBV6-1	.	TRBJ2-2	.	TGTGCCAGCAGTGACAATAAGGGGTGGACCGGGGAGCTGTTTTTT	CASSDNKGWTGELFF
TRBV11-2	.	TRBJ2-1	.	TGTGCCAGCAGCCGCGGACTGAACAATGAGCAGTTCTTC	CASSRGLNNEQFF
TRBV7-3	.	TRBJ2-2	TRBD1	TGTGCCAGCAGCTTATGGGGCCAGGGGGACACCGGGGAGCTGTTTTTT	CASSLWGQGDTGELFF
TRBV5-1	.	TRBJ1-3	.	TGCGCCAGCAGCCTAACAGGGCAGGAGGGAAACACCATATATTTT	CASSLTGQEGNTIYF
TRBV7-3	.	TRBJ2-2	TRBD1	TGTGCCAGCAGCCCGAGGACAGGGCCCGGGGAGCTGTTTTTT	CASSPRTGPGELFF
TRBV9	once	TRBJ1-1	TRBD1	TGTGCCAGCAGCGTAGCAAAAGGCGACAGGGGGCAAACTGAAGCTTTCTTT	CASSVAKGDRGQTEAFF
TRBV12-5	once	TRBJ1-2	.	TGTGCTAGTGGTTTAGGGGAGGGATCTAACTATGGCTACACCTTC	CASGLGEGSNYGYTF